The 4 T cell receptor beta chains given below trace back to one sample, sequenced in a study of OX40 agonist ivuxolimab in advanced cancers. Only in-frame clones appear in the TCRdb table, and some are missing; sequencing was by immunoSEQ multiplex PCR. The sample lists roughly 80,000 clones, about nine tenths occurring once. Source: CD4+ or CD8+ T cells sorted from blood, taken in a trial of the OX40 agonist ivuxolimab. The source of these receptors is an adult with an advanced solid tumor such as melanoma, head and neck, liver or kidney cancer.

The chain joins TRBV18 to TRBJ2-1; no clear D. Trimming pared 3 bases from V and 6 bases from J, leaving 3 bases between. Germline V gives CDR1 KGHSH, CDR2 LQKENI. The CDR3 has 11 residues. The CDR3 reads CASSPGNEQFF. CDR3 bases: TGTGCCAGCTCACCGGGCAATGAGCAGTTCTTC.

The rearrangement uses TRBV7-2 and TRBJ2-5, with TRBD1 matching 12 bases. The V segment lost 5 bases and the J segment 5 bases; nucleotides outside the gene matches: 9. The CDR3 is 16 amino acids. The germline gives CDR1 SGHTA, CDR2 FQGNSA. The CDR3 nucleotides read TGTGCCAGCAGCCCAGGGGACAGGGGGCGAGGGGAGACCCAGTACTTC. This codes for CASSPGDRGRGETQYF.

The V gene is TRBV27, the J gene TRBJ1-1; TRBD1 matches at 8 bases. There are 15 residues in the CDR3. CDR1 and CDR2 (germline): MNHEY, SMNVEV (reference sequence). Losses at the gene ends were 3 bases for V and 0 bases for J; bases not matched to a gene: 3. In nucleotides, the CDR3 is TGTGCCAGCAGTTTTGACAGGGGCGTGAACACTGAAGCTTTCTTT. Its protein is CASSFDRGVNTEAFF.

The genes are TRBV5-4 and TRBJ1-3; TRBD1 might be the D (6 bases). Germline loops: CDR1 SGHNT, CDR2 YYREEE (reference sequence). Deletions cut 1 base from V and 4 bases from J, with 12 bases between. This CDR3 has 15 residues. The CDR3 DNA reads TGTGCCAGCAGCTTGTCTCAGGGGTGGGGAAACACCATATATTTT. Amino acids: CASSLSQGWGNTIYF.